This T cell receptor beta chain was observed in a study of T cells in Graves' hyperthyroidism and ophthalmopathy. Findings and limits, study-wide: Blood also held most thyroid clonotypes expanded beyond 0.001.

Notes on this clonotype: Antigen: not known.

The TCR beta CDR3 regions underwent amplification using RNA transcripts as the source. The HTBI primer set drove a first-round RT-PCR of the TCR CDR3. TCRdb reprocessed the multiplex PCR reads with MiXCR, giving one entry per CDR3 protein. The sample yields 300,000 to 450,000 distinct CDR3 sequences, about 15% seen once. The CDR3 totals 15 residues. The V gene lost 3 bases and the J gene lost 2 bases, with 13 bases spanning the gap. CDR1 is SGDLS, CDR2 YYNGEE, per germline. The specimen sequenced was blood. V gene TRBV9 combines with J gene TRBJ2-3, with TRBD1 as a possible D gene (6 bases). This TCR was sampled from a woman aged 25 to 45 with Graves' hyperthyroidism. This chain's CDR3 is CASSADRRPTDTQYF. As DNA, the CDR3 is TGTGCCAGCAGCGCTGACAGGCGGCCCACAGATACGCAGTATTTT.